This is a list of T cell receptor beta chains from one sample in a study of T cell changes during pregnancy in multiple sclerosis. Here immunoSEQ multiplex PCR was the method, and the copy in TCRdb shows in-frame clones only, minus some. The sample has under 65,000 clones; around 94% are singletons. The sequences come from CD8+ T cells from peripheral blood mononuclear cells, collected after pregnancy. The receptors come from a female donor with multiple sclerosis, enrolled in a pregnancy study. CDR3s include the opening cysteine and the closing phenylalanine or tryptophan. D genes are given only for firm matches. Not all rows give a size; the values are once, few, many and, for expanded clones, a class.

clone_size j_call v_call d_call cdr3_aa cdr3_nt
once TRBJ2-1 TRBV7-8 TRBD1 CASSSGQGISNEQFF TGTGCCAGCAGCTCGGGACAGGGGATCTCCAATGAGCAGTTCTTC
. TRBJ2-7 TRBV7-9 . CASSNTYEQYF TGTGCCAGCAGCAACACCTACGAGCAGTACTTC
. TRBJ1-5 TRBV28 . CASSLTVYSNQPQHF TGTGCCAGCAGTTTAACTGTTTATAGCAATCAGCCCCAGCATTTT
once TRBJ1-1 TRBV27 . CASSLTENTEAFF TGTGCCAGCAGTTTAACAGAGAACACTGAAGCTTTCTTT
. TRBJ2-1 TRBV4-1 TRBD2 CASSQGGLAGDEQFF TGCGCCAGCAGCCAAGGGGGACTAGCGGGAGATGAGCAGTTCTTC
. TRBJ2-5 TRBV7-7 TRBD2 CASSLAGGLAGLQETQYF TGTGCCAGCAGCTTAGCGGGAGGGCTAGCGGGCCTACAAGAGACCCAGTACTTC
. TRBJ1-2 TRBV28 . CATCPRGMWDAMRGGYTF TGTGCCACCTGCCCGCGGGGGATGTGGGACGCCATGAGGGGTGGCTACACCTTC
. TRBJ2-1 TRBV4-3 TRBD2 CASSQGGLSGKGNEQFF TGCGCCAGCAGCCAAGGTGGCTTAAGCGGGAAGGGCAATGAGCAGTTCTTC
. TRBJ2-7 TRBV28 . CASSLPGYEQYF TGTGCCAGCAGTCTGCCCGGGTACGAGCAGTACTTC
. TRBJ2-1 TRBV27 TRBD1 CASSLSMGTGGDEQFF TGTGCCAGCAGTTTATCGATGGGGACAGGGGGGGATGAGCAGTTCTTC
. TRBJ2-7 TRBV4-1 TRBD1 CASSHDRGYEQYF TGCGCCAGCAGCCACGACAGGGGGTACGAGCAGTACTTC
few TRBJ2-6 TRBV4-1 TRBD1 CASSQDRWQGAVAGANVLTF TGCGCCAGCAGCCAAGATCGGTGGCAGGGGGCGGTTGCTGGGGCCAACGTCCTGACTTTC
. TRBJ1-1 TRBV28 . CASSLGLVNTEAFF TGTGCCAGCAGCCTCGGTCTCGTGAACACTGAAGCTTTCTTT
. TRBJ1-1 TRBV27 . CASSPLLVTEAFF TGTGCCAGCAGCCCCCTATTGGTCACTGAAGCTTTCTTT
. TRBJ2-1 TRBV19 . CASSRQKNTNNEQFF TGTGCCAGTAGTAGACAGAAAAATACAAACAATGAGCAGTTCTTC
. TRBJ1-1 TRBV7-9 . CASSRDMNTEAFF TGTGCCAGCAGCCGCGACATGAACACTGAAGCTTTCTTT
. TRBJ1-5 TRBV4-3 TRBD1 CASSQDRQGNRNQPQHF TGCGCCAGCAGCCAAGACCGACAGGGGAATCGCAATCAGCCCCAGCATTTT
. TRBJ2-2 TRBV5-6 TRBD1 CASSGAGGAGLTNTGELFF TGTGCCAGCAGCGGCGCAGGGGGCGCCGGCCTCACGAACACCGGGGAGCTGTTTTTT
. TRBJ2-2 TRBV7-9 . CASSPPADNANTGELFF TGTGCCAGCAGCCCACCCGCGGACAACGCGAACACCGGGGAGCTGTTTTTT
. TRBJ2-5 TRBV5-4 . CASSLGVKQETQYF TGTGCCAGCAGCTTGGGAGTCAAACAAGAGACCCAGTACTTC
. TRBJ2-1 TRBV5-6 . CASSSPLEALNEQFF TGTGCCAGCAGCTCCCCACTGGAGGCCCTTAATGAGCAGTTCTTC
. TRBJ2-1 TRBV5-1 TRBD2 CASSLSLAGAILDNEQFF TGCGCCAGCAGCTTGTCGCTAGCGGGAGCTATATTAGACAATGAGCAGTTCTTC
. TRBJ2-3 TRBV9 TRBD2 CASSVDGRAADTQYF TGTGCCAGCAGCGTAGACGGGAGGGCCGCGGATACGCAGTATTTT
. TRBJ2-4 TRBV11-2 TRBD2 CASSPPAGEYIQYF TGTGCCAGCAGCCCACCCGCGGGGGAATACATTCAGTACTTC
. TRBJ2-1 TRBV28 . CASSSYNEQFF TGTGCCAGCAGTTCTTACAATGAGCAGTTCTTC
. TRBJ2-7 TRBV27 TRBD1 CASSLSKGQLSYEQYF TGTGCCAGCAGTTTATCTAAGGGACAGCTCTCCTACGAGCAGTACTTC
. TRBJ2-7 TRBV27 . CASSLSVRTYEQYF TGTGCCAGCAGTTTATCGGTCAGAACCTACGAGCAGTACTTC
. TRBJ2-7 TRBV2 TRBD2 CASSPLALRDYEQYF TGTGCCAGCAGCCCACTAGCGCTGCGCGACTACGAGCAGTACTTC
. TRBJ2-2 TRBV4-3 TRBD2 CASSQSLAGTGELFF TGCGCCAGCAGCCAAAGCCTAGCGGGCACCGGGGAGCTGTTTTTT
. TRBJ1-5 TRBV19 TRBD1 CASVRQGGNQPQHF TGTGCCAGTGTTAGACAGGGCGGCAATCAGCCCCAGCATTTT
. TRBJ1-1 TRBV5-6 . CASSVRGEAFF TGTGCCAGCAGCGTACGGGGTGAAGCTTTCTTT
. TRBJ2-3 TRBV5-1 TRBD2 CASSSSAGLAGADTQYF TGCGCCAGCAGCTCATCGGCGGGACTAGCGGGAGCAGATACGCAGTATTTT
. TRBJ2-7 TRBV19 TRBD1 CASSAYRGSYEQYF TGTGCCAGTAGTGCCTACAGGGGCTCCTACGAGCAGTACTTC
. TRBJ2-4 TRBV6-4 . CASSDSGRTDFNIAKNIQYF TGTGCCAGCAGTGACTCGGGCCGGACAGATTTTAATATAGCCAAAAACATTCAGTACTTC
. TRBJ2-3 TRBV23-1 TRBD1 CASSQPIECRGQVGTQYF TGCGCCAGCAGTCAACCTATTGAATGCAGGGGGCAAGTGGGTACGCAGTATTTT
. TRBJ2-7 TRBV28 TRBD1 CASSSLRDRADEQYF TGTGCCAGCAGCTCGTTAAGGGACAGGGCCGACGAGCAGTACTTC
. TRBJ2-5 TRBV30 . CAWSVPGLEETQYF TGTGCCTGGAGTGTCCCAGGATTAGAAGAGACCCAGTACTTC
. TRBJ2-3 TRBV4-1 TRBD2 CASSQLGLGTDTQYF TGCGCCAGCAGCCAACTGGGACTAGGCACAGATACGCAGTATTTT
. TRBJ1-4 TRBV14 . CASSQDTEEEKLFF TGTGCCAGCAGCCAAGATACCGAGGAGGAAAAACTGTTTTTT
. TRBJ2-5 TRBV4-2 TRBD2 CASSPGSRRGLAEETQYF TGTGCCAGCAGCCCTGGCAGTCGAAGGGGACTAGCGGAAGAGACCCAGTACTTC
once TRBJ1-5 TRBV2 TRBD1 CASSRTGINQPQHF TGTGCCAGCAGTCGGACAGGTATCAATCAGCCCCAGCATTTT
. TRBJ2-1 TRBV13 TRBD2 CASSQGLAGYNEQFF TGTGCCAGCAGCCAGGGACTAGCGGGATACAATGAGCAGTTCTTC
. TRBJ2-7 TRBV15 . CATSRAPGVDEQYF TGTGCCACCAGCAGAGCCCCGGGAGTCGACGAGCAGTACTTC
. TRBJ1-5 TRBV27 . CASSLSGNQPQHF TGTGCCAGCAGTTTATCCGGCAATCAGCCCCAGCATTTT
. TRBJ2-1 TRBV7-3 . CASSLMGAPSSYNEQFF TGTGCCAGCAGCTTAATGGGAGCTCCCAGCTCCTACAATGAGCAGTTCTTC
. TRBJ2-3 TRBV7-6 TRBD2 CASSLLASGSPRDTQYF TGTGCCAGCAGCTTATTGGCTAGCGGGAGTCCGAGGGATACGCAGTATTTT
. TRBJ2-5 TRBV28 TRBD2 CASSNPGLAVRETQYF TGTGCCAGCAGCAATCCGGGACTAGCGGTGAGAGAGACCCAGTACTTC
. TRBJ2-5 TRBV5-4 . CASSLGLALSETQYF TGTGCCAGCAGCTTGGGTTTGGCTCTTTCGGAGACCCAGTACTTC
. TRBJ2-2 TRBV10-2 . CASSPGSGELFF TGCGCCAGCAGCCCGGGGTCCGGGGAGCTGTTTTTT
. TRBJ1-2 TRBV28 . CASSSSVNPRYTF TGTGCCAGCAGTAGTTCGGTCAATCCGCGCTACACCTTC
. TRBJ1-3 TRBV28 TRBD1 CASSPLDRGSGNTIYF TGTGCCAGCAGTCCTCTCGACAGGGGGTCTGGAAACACCATATATTTT
once TRBJ2-1 TRBV18 TRBD2 CASSPGPGLAALSDEQFF TGTGCCAGCTCACCGGGACCGGGACTAGCGGCTCTATCGGATGAGCAGTTCTTC